Sequencing of this T cell receptor beta chain was carried out in a study of blood T cells in healthy people across ages. Study context: About one barcoded beta molecule was captured per two T cells (by template switching). Study-level findings and limits: Naive T cell percentage showed a strong correlation with the diversity of TCR beta.

Points on this clonotype: Its antigen is unknown.

With a J-beta primer mix and a sample-barcoded 5' primer, a second PCR ran about 6 to 11 cycles. TCRdb re-called the 5' RACE reads with MiXCR, one entry per CDR3 protein. This sample carries 1.4 million or so distinct CDR3 sequences, approximately 43% of them seen once, and the ten largest clones take around 4%. Germline V lookup: CDR1 SGHTA, CDR2 FQGNSA. The germline V and J ends were trimmed by 1 base and 6 bases, with 6 bases remaining between them. The length of the CDR3 is 12 residues. Sequenced material: blood. This receptor was taken from a woman aged 18-30 years in good health. The chain couples TRBV7-2 to TRBJ1-1; D gene ambiguous. CDR3 sequence (DNA): TGTGCCAGCAGCTTAGGTAGGGCTGAAGCTTTCTTT. Residues: CASSLGRAEAFF.